Listed below are T cell receptor beta chains from one sample, sequenced in a study of glioma-infiltrating T cells after dendritic cell vaccination. Assay: immunoSEQ multiplex PCR; the TCRdb copy retains only in-frame clones and omits some. The sample holds tens of thousands of clones; roughly 87% are singletons and the top ten take roughly 10%. Sample: blood, taken before dendritic cell vaccination. These receptors all come from a human donor with glioblastoma. Both conserved end residues are part of each CDR3. Each record gives: J gene, D gene, CDR3 length, V gene, clone size, CDR3 DNA, CDR3 protein. A D gene is named only where the DNA matches it firmly. Only part of the rows carry a size: once, few, many, or a class if the clone is expanded.

>TRBJ1-5|TRBD1|15|TRBV5-6|.
TGTGCCAGCAGCTACGGGACAGGGGGCAGTCAGCCCCAGCATTTT
CASSYGTGGSQPQHF
>TRBJ1-6|.|17|TRBV27|.
TGTGCCAGCAGTACCCGCAGGGACTACTCCTATAATTCACCCCTCCACTTT
CASSTRRDYSYNSPLHF
>TRBJ2-4|.|12|TRBV7-2|.
TGTGCCAGCAGCTTAGGCGAGCACATTCAGTACTTC
CASSLGEHIQYF
>TRBJ2-3|TRBD1|15|TRBV2|.
TGTGCCAGCAGGTGGACAGGGGTCCACACAGATACGCAGTATTTT
CASRWTGVHTDTQYF
>TRBJ1-2|.|14|TRBV6-5|once
TGTGCCAGCAGTTACGCAGGGGTTTCGGGTGGCTACACCTTC
CASSYAGVSGGYTF
>TRBJ2-1|.|14|TRBV7-2|once
TGTGCCAGCAGCTTACAGGGGATCCACAATGAGCAGTTCTTC
CASSLQGIHNEQFF
>TRBJ2-1|TRBD2|14|TRBV27|.
TGTGCCAGCGCCCGGGCGGGAGTGGACAATGAGCAGTTCTTC
CASARAGVDNEQFF
>TRBJ1-2|.|14|TRBV19|.
TGTGCCAGTAGTCCGAGGGAAAGTAATTCTGGCTACACCTTC
CASSPRESNSGYTF
>TRBJ1-1|.|13|TRBV30|.
TGTGCCTGGATGAGGGCCGGAGGGAACGACGCTTTCTTT
CAWMRAGGNDAFF
>TRBJ1-5|.|16|TRBV19|.
TGTGCCAGTAGACCCCACCCGGGGAGGACTAATCAGCCCCAGCATTTT
CASRPHPGRTNQPQHF
>TRBJ2-7|TRBD2|14|TRBV5-4|.
TGTGCCAGCAGCTCCCGGACTAGTAGGGACGAGCAGTACTTC
CASSSRTSRDEQYF
>TRBJ2-6|.|14|TRBV11-2|.
TGTGCCAGCAGCTGGGCCACTGGGGCCAACGTCCTGACTTTC
CASSWATGANVLTF
>TRBJ1-5|.|14|TRBV27|few
TGTGCCAGCAGTTTATTGGGGAGAAATCAGCCCCAGCATTTT
CASSLLGRNQPQHF
>TRBJ2-1|TRBD2|15|TRBV5-1|.
TGCGCCAGCAGCTCACTAGCGGGGGCCTTAAATGAGCAGTTCTTC
CASSSLAGALNEQFF
>TRBJ1-6|.|15|TRBV5-6|.
TGTGCCAGCAGCTTGAGGTTCGGGGGGGGTTCACCCCTCCACTTT
CASSLRFGGGSPLHF
>TRBJ2-3|TRBD1|15|TRBV11-3|.
TGTGCCAGCAGCCTAGACGGACAGGGGGAAGATACGCAGTATTTT
CASSLDGQGEDTQYF
>TRBJ2-1|.|11|TRBV20-1|.
TGCAGTGCTAGAGATGGGGCTCCCCAGTTCTTC
CSARDGAPQFF
>TRBJ2-3|TRBD2|14|TRBV7-2|.
TGTGCCAGCAGCCCCGGACTAGCGACAGATACGCAGTATTTT
CASSPGLATDTQYF
>TRBJ2-4|.|13|TRBV28|.
TGTGCCAGCAGTTTGAGCGGGAAAAACATTCAGTACTTC
CASSLSGKNIQYF
>TRBJ1-2|TRBD1|15|TRBV5-6|.
TGTGCCAGCAGCTTGGGACCGGGACAGGACTATGGCTACACCTTC
CASSLGPGQDYGYTF
>TRBJ1-2|TRBD1|14|TRBV11-3|.
TGTGCCAGCAGCCCCCTGACAGGGCCCTATGGCTACACCTTC
CASSPLTGPYGYTF
>TRBJ1-1|TRBD1|16|TRBV5-1|.
TGCGCCAGCAGCTTGCGTGGACAGGGGGCTGGGACTGAAGCTTTCTTT
CASSLRGQGAGTEAFF
>TRBJ2-7|.|11|TRBV29-1|.
TGCAGCGTTGACGGGGGACACGAGCAGTACTTC
CSVDGGHEQYF
>TRBJ2-7|TRBD1|13|TRBV2|once
TGTGCCAGTCCGGGACAGGGACCCTACGAGCAGTACTTC
CASPGQGPYEQYF
>TRBJ1-6|TRBD1|13|TRBV10-3|.
TGTGCCATCAGGGACAGGGAGGGTTCCCCCCTCCACTTT
CAIRDREGSPLHF
>TRBJ1-1|.|15|TRBV5-5|.
TGTGCCAGCAGCTTTGGACTTACTGGGAGCACTGAAGCTTTCTTT
CASSFGLTGSTEAFF
>TRBJ2-2|.|17|TRBV7-2|.
TGTGCCAGCAGGAAAGGACAGCCCCCCTCGAACACCGGGGAGCTGTTTTTT
CASRKGQPPSNTGELFF
>TRBJ2-1|TRBD2|16|TRBV4-2|few
TGTGCCAGCAGCCGAGGCGTGCTTACGGGGGGCAATGAGCAGTTCTTC
CASSRGVLTGGNEQFF